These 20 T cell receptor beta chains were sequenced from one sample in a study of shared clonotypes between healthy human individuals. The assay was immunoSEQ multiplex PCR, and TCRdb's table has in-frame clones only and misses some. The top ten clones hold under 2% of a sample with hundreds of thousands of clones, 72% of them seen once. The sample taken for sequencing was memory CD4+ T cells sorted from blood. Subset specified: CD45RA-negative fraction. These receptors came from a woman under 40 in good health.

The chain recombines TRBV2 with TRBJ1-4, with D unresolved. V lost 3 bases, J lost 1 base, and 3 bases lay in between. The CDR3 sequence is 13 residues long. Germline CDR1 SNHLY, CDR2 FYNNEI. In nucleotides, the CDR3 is TGTGCCAGCAGTGACCTAACTAATGAAAAACTGTTTTTT. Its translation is CASSDLTNEKLFF. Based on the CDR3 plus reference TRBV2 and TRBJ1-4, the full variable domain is EPEVTQTPSHQVTQMGQEVILRCVPISNHLYFYWYRQILGQKVEFLVSFYNNEISEKSEIFDDQFSVERPDGSNFTLKIRSTKLEDSAMYFCASSDLTNEKLFFGSGTQLSVL.

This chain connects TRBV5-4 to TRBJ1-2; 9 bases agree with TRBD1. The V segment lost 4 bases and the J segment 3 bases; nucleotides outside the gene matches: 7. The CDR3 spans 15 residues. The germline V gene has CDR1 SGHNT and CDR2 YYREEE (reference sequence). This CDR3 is CASSPTTGGYYGYTF. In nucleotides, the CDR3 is TGTGCCAGCAGCCCAACTACAGGGGGCTACTATGGCTACACCTTC. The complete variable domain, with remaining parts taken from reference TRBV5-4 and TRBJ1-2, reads ETGVTQSPTHLIKTRGQQVTLRCSSQSGHNTVSWYQQALGQGPQFIFQYYREEENGRGNFPPRFSGLQFPNYSSELNVNALELDDSALYLCASSPTTGGYYGYTFGSGTRLTVV.

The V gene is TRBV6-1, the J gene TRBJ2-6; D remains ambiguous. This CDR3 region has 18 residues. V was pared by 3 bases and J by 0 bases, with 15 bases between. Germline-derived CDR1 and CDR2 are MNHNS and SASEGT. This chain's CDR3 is CASSDAPGWSSGANVLTF. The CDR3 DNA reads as TGTGCCAGCAGTGACGCCCCGGGTTGGAGCTCTGGGGCCAACGTCCTGACTTTC.

CDR3 sequence reads: CASSLGQEARWGTEAFF. The CDR3 DNA reads as TGTGCCAGCAGCTTAGGGCAGGAGGCTCGTTGGGGCACTGAAGCTTTCTTT. This chain uses TRBV7-8 with TRBJ1-1, with unresolved D. Germline V lookup: CDR1 SGHVS, CDR2 FQNEAQ. V was shortened by 1 base and J by 4 bases, with 19 bases between the two germline ends. The CDR3 has 17 amino acids. Drawing the rest from reference TRBV7-8 and TRBJ1-1, the complete variable domain is GAGVSQSPRYKVAKRGQDVALRCDPISGHVSLFWYQQALGQGPEFLTYFQNEAQLDKSGLPSDRFFAERPEGSVSTLKIQRTQQEDSAVYLCASSLGQEARWGTEAFFGQGTRLTVV.

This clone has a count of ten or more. CDR3: CASNPHRDGIDTQYF. CDR3 coding DNA: TGTGCCAGTAACCCACACAGGGACGGGATAGATACGCAGTATTTT. This chain uses TRBV19 with TRBJ2-3, with a tentative D call TRBD1 (6 bases). Germline CDR1 is LNHDA and CDR2 is SQIVND (reference sequence). V lost 7 bases and J lost 5, with 19 bases in between. The CDR3 sequence is 15 residues long.

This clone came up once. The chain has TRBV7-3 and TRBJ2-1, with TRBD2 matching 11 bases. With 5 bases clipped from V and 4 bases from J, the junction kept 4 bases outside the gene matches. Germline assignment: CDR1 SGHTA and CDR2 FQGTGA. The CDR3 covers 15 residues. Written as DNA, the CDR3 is TGTGCCAGCAGCATAGCGGGAGGGAGGTACAATGAGCAGTTCTTC. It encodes CASSIAGGRYNEQFF. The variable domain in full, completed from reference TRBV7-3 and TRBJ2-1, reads GAGVSQTPSNKVTEKGKYVELRCDPISGHTALYWYRQSLGQGPEFLIYFQGTGAADDSGLPNDRFFAVRPEGSVSTLKIQRTERGDSAVYLCASSIAGGRYNEQFFGPGTRLTVL.

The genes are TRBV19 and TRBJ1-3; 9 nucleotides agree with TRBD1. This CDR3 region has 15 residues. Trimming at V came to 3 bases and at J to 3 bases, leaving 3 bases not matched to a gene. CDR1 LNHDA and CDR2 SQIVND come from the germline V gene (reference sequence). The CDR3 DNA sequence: TGTGCCAGTAGTATTTCGGGACAGGGTGGAAACACCATATATTTT. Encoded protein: CASSISGQGGNTIYF.

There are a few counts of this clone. The CDR3 DNA reads TGCGCCAGCAGCTTACGGTTTGGGACAGACTACGAGCAGTACTTC. It is translated as CASSLRFGTDYEQYF. The V gene is TRBV5-1, the J gene TRBJ2-7; 7 bases align to TRBD1. V lost 2 bases, J lost 3 bases, and 8 bases stayed unmatched. The CDR3 loop spans 15 amino acids. From germline, CDR1 is SGHRS and CDR2 YFSETQ.

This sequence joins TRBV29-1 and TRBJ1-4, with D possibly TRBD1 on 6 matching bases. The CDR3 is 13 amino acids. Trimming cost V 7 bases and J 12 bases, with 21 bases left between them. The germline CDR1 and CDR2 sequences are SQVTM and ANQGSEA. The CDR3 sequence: CSAQQGRGLELFF. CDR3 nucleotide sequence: TGCAGCGCTCAACAGGGAAGGGGACTCGAACTGTTTTTT.

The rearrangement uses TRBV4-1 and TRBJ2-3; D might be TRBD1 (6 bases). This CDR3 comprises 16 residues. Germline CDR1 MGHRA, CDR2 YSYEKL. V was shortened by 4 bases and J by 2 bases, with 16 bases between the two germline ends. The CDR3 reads CASSPVRTVDTDTQYF. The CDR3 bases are TGCGCCAGCAGCCCCGTAAGGACAGTTGACACAGATACGCAGTATTTT.

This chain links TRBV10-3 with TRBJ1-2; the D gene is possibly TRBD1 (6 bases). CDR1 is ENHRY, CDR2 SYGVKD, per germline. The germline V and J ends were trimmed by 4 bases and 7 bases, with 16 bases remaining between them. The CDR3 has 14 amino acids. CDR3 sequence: CAISVGTGMSGYTF. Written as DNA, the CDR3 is TGTGCCATCAGTGTAGGAACAGGGATGAGTGGCTACACCTTC.

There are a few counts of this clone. This CDR3 is CASSQPTSGFGEQFF. Written as DNA, the CDR3 is TGTGCCAGCAGCCAACCGACTAGCGGGTTTGGCGAGCAGTTCTTC. V is TRBV5-4 and J is TRBJ2-1; 10 bases fit TRBD2. V trimming: 4 bases; J trimming: 10 bases; junction bases outside the gene matches: 11. This CDR3 is 15 amino acids long. The germline V gene has CDR1 SGHNT and CDR2 YYREEE (reference sequence). Variable domain in full (rest from reference TRBV5-4 and TRBJ2-1): ETGVTQSPTHLIKTRGQQVTLRCSSQSGHNTVSWYQQALGQGPQFIFQYYREEENGRGNFPPRFSGLQFPNYSSELNVNALELDDSALYLCASSQPTSGFGEQFFGPGTRLTVL.

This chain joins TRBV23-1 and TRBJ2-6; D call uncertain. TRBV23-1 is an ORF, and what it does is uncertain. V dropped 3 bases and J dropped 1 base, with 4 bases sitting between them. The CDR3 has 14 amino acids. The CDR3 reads CASSHGSGANVLTF. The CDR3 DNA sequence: TGCGCCAGCAGTCATGGGTCTGGGGCCAACGTCCTGACTTTC.

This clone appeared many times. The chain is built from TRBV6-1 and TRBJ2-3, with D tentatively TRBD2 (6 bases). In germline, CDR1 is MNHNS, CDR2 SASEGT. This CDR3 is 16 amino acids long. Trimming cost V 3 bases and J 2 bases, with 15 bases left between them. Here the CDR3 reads CASSEQGLIPTDTQYF. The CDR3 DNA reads TGTGCCAGCAGTGAGCAGGGACTGATTCCCACAGATACGCAGTATTTT.

CDR3 sequence (DNA): TGTGCCAGCAGAACCGCGACTAGCGGGAGTGGAAATGAGCAGTTCTTC. This gives the protein CASRTATSGSGNEQFF. This chain links TRBV6-6 with TRBJ2-1; 12 nucleotides line up with TRBD2. The CDR3 has 16 amino acids. With 6 bases clipped from V and 7 bases from J, the junction kept 10 bases outside the gene matches. Germline V gene data show CDR1 as MNHNY and CDR2 as SVGAGI (reference sequence).

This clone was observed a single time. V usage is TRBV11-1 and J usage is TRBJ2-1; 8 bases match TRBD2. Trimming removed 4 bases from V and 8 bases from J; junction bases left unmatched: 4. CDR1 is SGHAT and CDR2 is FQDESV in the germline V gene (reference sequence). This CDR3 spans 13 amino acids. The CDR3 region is CASSWAGRDEQFF. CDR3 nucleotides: TGTGCCAGCAGCTGGGCCGGGAGGGATGAGCAGTTCTTC.

In nucleotides, the CDR3 is TGTGCCTGGAGTCGGGGAGCGGGAGGGCCTGGGCAGTACTTC. Translating gives CAWSRGAGGPGQYF. V is TRBV30 and J is TRBJ2-7; TRBD2 aligns across 10 bases. Germline V lookup: CDR1 GTSNPN, CDR2 SVGIG (reference sequence). The CDR3 loop spans 14 amino acids. Unmatched junction bases numbered 10, after V lost 2 bases and J lost 9 bases.

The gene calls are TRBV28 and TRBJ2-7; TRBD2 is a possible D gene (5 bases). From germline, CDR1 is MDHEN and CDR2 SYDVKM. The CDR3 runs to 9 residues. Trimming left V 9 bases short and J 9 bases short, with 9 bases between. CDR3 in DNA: TGTGCCAGTAATCGGGGGCAGTACTTC. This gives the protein CASNRGQYF.

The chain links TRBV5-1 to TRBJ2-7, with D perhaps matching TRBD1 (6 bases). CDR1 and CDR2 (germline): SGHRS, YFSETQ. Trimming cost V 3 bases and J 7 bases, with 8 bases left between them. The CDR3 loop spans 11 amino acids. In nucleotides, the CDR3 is TGCGCCAGCAGCTCCCAGGGGGAGCAGTACTTC. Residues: CASSSQGEQYF. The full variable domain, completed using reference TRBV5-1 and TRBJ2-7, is KAGVTQTPRYLIKTRGQQVTLSCSPISGHRSVSWYQQTPGQGLQFLFEYFSETQRNKGNFPGRFSGRQFSNSRSEMNVSTLELGDSALYLCASSSQGEQYFGPGTRLTVT.

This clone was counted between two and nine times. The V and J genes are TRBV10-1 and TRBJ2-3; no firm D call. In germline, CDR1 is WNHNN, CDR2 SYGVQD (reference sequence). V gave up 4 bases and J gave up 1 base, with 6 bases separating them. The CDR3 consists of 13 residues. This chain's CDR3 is CASSGQGTDTQYF. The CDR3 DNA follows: TGCGCCAGCAGTGGACAAGGCACAGATACGCAGTATTTT.